This is a list of T cell receptor beta chains from one sample in a study of blood T cell repertoires in COVID-19. The repertoire was sequenced with immunoSEQ multiplex PCR; TCRdb's copy has only in-frame clones and lacks some. The table shows some 170,000 clones, with over 90% occurring only once. The sample consisted of peripheral blood. The source of these receptors is a woman aged 55-70 years with COVID-19, enrolled during active disease. Each CDR3 is given with its conserved first and last residue. Each record gives: V gene, J gene, CDR3 protein.

TRBV19,TRBJ1-5,CASRMGQGNQPQHF
TRBV6-1,TRBJ1-3,CASRRDSFSGNTIYF
TRBV29-1,TRBJ1-2,CSVGGGEGYGYTF
TRBV6-5,TRBJ1-3,CASSYSSGQGRNTIYF
TRBV19,TRBJ2-3,CASSMLRDRGTDTQYF
TRBV5-4,TRBJ2-2,CASSTETGPSNTGELFF
TRBV7-9,TRBJ2-1,CASSLADRDEQFF
TRBV9,TRBJ1-6,CASSVRRDNSPLHF
TRBV13,TRBJ2-7,CASRKTTGTGRYEQYF
TRBV5-1,TRBJ2-5,CASATRGQSAQETQYF
TRBV6-6,TRBJ1-1,CASSYSSGGMNTEAFF
TRBV5-8,TRBJ1-1,CASSYDRGWTEAFF
TRBV18,TRBJ1-2,CASSPQGVNYGYTF
TRBV7-9,TRBJ1-1,CASSLATASNTEAFF
TRBV7-2,TRBJ1-2,CASSLEEVRGGGYTF
TRBV5-1,TRBJ1-5,CASSLTGEAGQPQHF
TRBV29-1,TRBJ1-5,CSVGGDRGGQPQHF
TRBV6-5,TRBJ2-7,CASSYRGQSSYEQYF
TRBV9,TRBJ2-5,CASSVGVNTGETQYF
TRBV23-1,TRBJ2-4,CASSPPIYRDCEAKNIQYF
TRBV7-2,TRBJ1-4,CASSLGGQYEEKLFF
TRBV11-2,TRBJ1-2,CASRDSGQGARYGYTF
TRBV6-6,TRBJ2-1,CASNENNEQFF
TRBV7-9,TRBJ1-5,CASSLQGVGNQPQHF
TRBV7-3,TRBJ2-3,CASSTRGTDTQYF
TRBV6-2/TRBV6-3,TRBJ2-4,CASSYSSTTGWTIQYF
TRBV27,TRBJ1-2,CASSMDRGNYGYTF
TRBV7-9,TRBJ1-1,CASSLVREEAFF
TRBV19,TRBJ1-6,CASSILWRRRSHSPLHF
TRBV7-6,TRBJ1-5,CASSQGDQPQHF
TRBV5-4,TRBJ2-7,CASSLAGSEQYF
TRBV7-2,TRBJ2-5,CASSLVTGGPETQYF
TRBV30,TRBJ1-2,CAWSAHGGGNYGYTF
TRBV7-2,TRBJ1-4,CASSLELAGVREKLFF
TRBV20-1,TRBJ1-4,CSASLQGAMVEKLFF
TRBV6-2/TRBV6-3,TRBJ1-2,CASSQSRDRGPDYGYTF
TRBV27,TRBJ1-4,CASNPTGEGEKLFF
TRBV12-5,TRBJ2-3,CASGLGGTSGPTDTQYF
TRBV2,TRBJ2-1,CASSDTRGNEQFF
TRBV5-1,TRBJ2-5,CASSPGVQETQYF
TRBV4-1,TRBJ2-7,CASSLSGGVGEQYF
TRBV7-9,TRBJ2-5,CASNLGTAQETQYF
TRBV5-8,TRBJ1-2,CASSLGQRTNYGYTF
TRBV19,TRBJ2-7,CASSMYGGRRLSYEQYF
TRBV7-8,TRBJ2-5,CASSRDRGQETQYF
TRBV7-3,TRBJ1-1,CASSLTQGAGTEAFF
TRBV3-1/TRBV3-2,TRBJ2-3,CASSQTGGFTDTQYF
TRBV6-4,TRBJ1-2,CASIGDRGPVSYGYTF
TRBV7-8,TRBJ1-6,CASSFSGQGSSPLHF
TRBV10-3,TRBJ2-1,CAISESTGARNEQFF
TRBV7-8,TRBJ2-3,CASSLFERGTDTQYF
TRBV5-6,TRBJ1-4,CASSLMTGGNEKLFF
TRBV5-1,TRBJ2-7,CASSFWDFDYEQYF
TRBV19,TRBJ2-7,CASSYGGGDEQYF
TRBV5-1,TRBJ2-1,CASSSAKGLVGDEQFF
TRBV5-1,TRBJ2-1,CASSLQGQGGHEQFF
TRBV7-8,TRBJ2-5,CASRKQGTGGYETQYF
TRBV5-6,TRBJ2-1,CASSLVDEQFF
TRBV4-2,TRBJ1-4,CASSLSGTYEKLFF